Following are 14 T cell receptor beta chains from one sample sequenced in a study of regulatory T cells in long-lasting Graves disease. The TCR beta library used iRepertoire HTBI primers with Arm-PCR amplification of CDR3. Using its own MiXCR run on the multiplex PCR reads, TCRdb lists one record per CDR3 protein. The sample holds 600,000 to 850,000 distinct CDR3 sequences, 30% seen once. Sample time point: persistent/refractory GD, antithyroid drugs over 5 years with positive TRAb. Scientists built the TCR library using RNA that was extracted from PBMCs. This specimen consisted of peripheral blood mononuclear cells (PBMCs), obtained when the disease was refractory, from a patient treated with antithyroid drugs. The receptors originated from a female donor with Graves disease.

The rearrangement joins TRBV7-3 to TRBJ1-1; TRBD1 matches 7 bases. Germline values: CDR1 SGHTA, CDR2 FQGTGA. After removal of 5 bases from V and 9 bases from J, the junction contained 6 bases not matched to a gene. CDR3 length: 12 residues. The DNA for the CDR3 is TGTGCCAGCAGCCGCCTACAGGGGCAAGCTTTCTTT. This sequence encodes CASSRLQGQAFF. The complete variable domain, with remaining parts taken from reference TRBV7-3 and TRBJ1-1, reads GAGVSQTPSNKVTEKGKYVELRCDPISGHTALYWYRQSLGQGPEFLIYFQGTGAADDSGLPNDRFFAVRPEGSVSTLKIQRTERGDSAVYLCASSRLQGQAFFGQGTRLTVV.

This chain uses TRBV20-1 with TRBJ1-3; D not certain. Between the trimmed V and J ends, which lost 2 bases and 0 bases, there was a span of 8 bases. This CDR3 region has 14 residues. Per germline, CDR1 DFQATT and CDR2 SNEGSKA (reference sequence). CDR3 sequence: CSARRARSGNTIYF. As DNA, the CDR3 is TGCAGTGCTAGAAGGGCCCGCTCTGGAAACACCATATATTTT.

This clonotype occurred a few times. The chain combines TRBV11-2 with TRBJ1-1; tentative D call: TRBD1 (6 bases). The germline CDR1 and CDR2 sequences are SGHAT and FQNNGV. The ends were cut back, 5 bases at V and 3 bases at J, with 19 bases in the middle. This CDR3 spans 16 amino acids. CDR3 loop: CASSPRGGRSDTEAFF. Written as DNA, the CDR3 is TGTGCCAGCAGCCCCCGGGGGGGGCGATCGGACACTGAAGCTTTCTTT.

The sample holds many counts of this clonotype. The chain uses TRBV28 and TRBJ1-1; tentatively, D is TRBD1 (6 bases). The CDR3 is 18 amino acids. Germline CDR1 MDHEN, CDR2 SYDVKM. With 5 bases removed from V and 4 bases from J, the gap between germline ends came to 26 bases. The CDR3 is CASSPRSRGERRGTEAFF. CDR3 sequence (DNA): TGTGCCAGCAGTCCTCGATCTAGGGGGGAGAGACGCGGCACTGAAGCTTTCTTT.

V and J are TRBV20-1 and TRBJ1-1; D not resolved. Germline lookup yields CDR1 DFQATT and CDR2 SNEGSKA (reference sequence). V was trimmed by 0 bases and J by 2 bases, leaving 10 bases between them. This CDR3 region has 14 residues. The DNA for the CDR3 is TGCAGTGCTAGAGATCCGACGCACAACACTGAAGCTTTCTTT. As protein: CSARDPTHNTEAFF.

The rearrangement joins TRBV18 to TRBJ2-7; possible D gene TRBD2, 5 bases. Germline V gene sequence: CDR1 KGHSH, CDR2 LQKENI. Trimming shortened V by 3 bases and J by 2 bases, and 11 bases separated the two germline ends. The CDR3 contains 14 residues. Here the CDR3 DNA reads TGTGCCAGCTCACCGAGGGAGCATCCCTACGAGCAGTACTTC. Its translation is CASSPREHPYEQYF.

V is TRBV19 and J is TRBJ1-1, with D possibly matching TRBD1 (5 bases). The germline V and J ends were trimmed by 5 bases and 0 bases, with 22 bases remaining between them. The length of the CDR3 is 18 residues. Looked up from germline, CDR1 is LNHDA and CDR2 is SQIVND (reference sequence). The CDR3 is CASSPTPGREKMNTEAFF. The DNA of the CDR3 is TGTGCCAGTAGTCCGACTCCGGGGCGCGAGAAGATGAACACTGAAGCTTTCTTT.

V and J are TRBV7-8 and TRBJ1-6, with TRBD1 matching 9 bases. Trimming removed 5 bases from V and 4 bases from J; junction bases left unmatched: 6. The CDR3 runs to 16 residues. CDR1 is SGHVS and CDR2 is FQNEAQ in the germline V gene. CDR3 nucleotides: TGTGCCAGCAGCGGACAGGGACAGGGATATAATTCACCCCTCCACTTT. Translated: CASSGQGQGYNSPLHF.

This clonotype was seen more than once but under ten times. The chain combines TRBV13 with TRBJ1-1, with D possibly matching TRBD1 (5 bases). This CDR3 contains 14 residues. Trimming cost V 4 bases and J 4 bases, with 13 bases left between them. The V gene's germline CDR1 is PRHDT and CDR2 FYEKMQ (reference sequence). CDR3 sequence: CASSSSWGGTEAFF. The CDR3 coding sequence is TGTGCCAGCAGCTCGTCCTGGGGGGGCACTGAAGCTTTCTTT.

Written as DNA, the CDR3 is TGTGCCAGTGGAGTACAGGGGGCGAACACTGAAGCTTTCTTT. It translates to CASGVQGANTEAFF. The rearrangement joins TRBV19 to TRBJ1-1; 9 positions agree with TRBD1. CDR3 size: 14 residues. The germline V gene has CDR1 LNHDA and CDR2 SQIVND (reference sequence). Trimming cost V 8 bases and J 1 base; bases outside gene matches: 5.

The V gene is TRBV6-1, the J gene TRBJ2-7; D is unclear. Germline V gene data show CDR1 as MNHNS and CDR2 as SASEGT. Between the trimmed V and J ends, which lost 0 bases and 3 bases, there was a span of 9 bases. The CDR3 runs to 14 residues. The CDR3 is CASSEARSYYEQYF. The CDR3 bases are TGTGCCAGCAGTGAAGCAAGGTCTTACTACGAGCAGTACTTC.

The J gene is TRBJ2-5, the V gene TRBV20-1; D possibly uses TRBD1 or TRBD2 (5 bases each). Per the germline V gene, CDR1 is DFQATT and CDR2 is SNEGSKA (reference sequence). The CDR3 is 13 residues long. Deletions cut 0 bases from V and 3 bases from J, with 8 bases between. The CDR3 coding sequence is TGCAGTGCTAGAGATGGGGGTAAAGAGACCCAGTACTTC. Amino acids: CSARDGGKETQYF.

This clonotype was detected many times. The chain's CDR3 is CASSLARAGPNTEAFF. Here the CDR3 DNA reads TGTGCCAGCAGTTTAGCGCGGGCGGGGCCGAACACTGAAGCTTTCTTT. This sequence joins TRBV12-3 or TRBV12-4 and TRBJ1-1, with TRBD1 as a possible D gene (5 bases). V was clipped by 0 bases and J by 1 base, with 12 bases between them. This CDR3 has 16 residues.

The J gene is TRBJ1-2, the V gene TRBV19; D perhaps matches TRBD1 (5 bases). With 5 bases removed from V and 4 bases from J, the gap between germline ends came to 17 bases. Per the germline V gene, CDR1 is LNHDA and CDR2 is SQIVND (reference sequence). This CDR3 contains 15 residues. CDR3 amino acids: CASSARSGLPYGYTF. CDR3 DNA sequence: TGTGCCAGTAGTGCCCGATCGGGACTTCCCTATGGCTACACCTTC.